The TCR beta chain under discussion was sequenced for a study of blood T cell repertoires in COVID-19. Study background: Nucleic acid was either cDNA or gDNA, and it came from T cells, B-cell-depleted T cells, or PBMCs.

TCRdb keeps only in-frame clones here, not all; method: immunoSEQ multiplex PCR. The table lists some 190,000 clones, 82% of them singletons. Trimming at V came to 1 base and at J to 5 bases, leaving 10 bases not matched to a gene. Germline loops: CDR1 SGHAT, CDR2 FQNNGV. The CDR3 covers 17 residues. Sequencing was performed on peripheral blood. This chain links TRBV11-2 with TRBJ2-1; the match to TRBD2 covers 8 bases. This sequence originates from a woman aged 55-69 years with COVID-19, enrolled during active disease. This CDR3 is CASSLAPGGAIDNEQFF. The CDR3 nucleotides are TGTGCCAGCAGCTTAGCGCCCGGGGGGGCCATTGACAATGAGCAGTTCTTC.